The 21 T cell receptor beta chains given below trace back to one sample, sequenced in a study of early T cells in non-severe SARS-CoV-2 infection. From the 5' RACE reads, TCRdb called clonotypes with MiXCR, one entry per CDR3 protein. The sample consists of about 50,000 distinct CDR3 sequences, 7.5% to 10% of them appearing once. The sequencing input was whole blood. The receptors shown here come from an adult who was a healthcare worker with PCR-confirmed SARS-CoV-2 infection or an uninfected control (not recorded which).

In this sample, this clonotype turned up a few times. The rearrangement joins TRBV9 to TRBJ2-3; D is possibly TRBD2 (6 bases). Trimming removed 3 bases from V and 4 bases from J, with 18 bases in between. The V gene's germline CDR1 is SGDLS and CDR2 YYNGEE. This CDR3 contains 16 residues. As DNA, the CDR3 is TGTGCCAGCAGCGGAGTGCAGCGGGCGAGGGCAGATACGCAGTATTTT. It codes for CASSGVQRARADTQYF. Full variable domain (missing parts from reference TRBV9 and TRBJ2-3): DSGVTQTPKHLITATGQRVTLRCSPRSGDLSVYWYQQSLDQGLQFLIQYYNGEERAKGNILERFSAQQFPDLHSELNLSSLELGDSALYFCASSGVQRARADTQYFGPGTRLTVL.

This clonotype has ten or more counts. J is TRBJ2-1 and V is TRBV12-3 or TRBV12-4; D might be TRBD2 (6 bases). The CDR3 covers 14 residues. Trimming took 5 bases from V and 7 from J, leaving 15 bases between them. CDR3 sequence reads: CASSRAGLENEQFF. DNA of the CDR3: TGTGCCAGCAGTAGAGCGGGCTTAGAGAATGAGCAGTTCTTC.

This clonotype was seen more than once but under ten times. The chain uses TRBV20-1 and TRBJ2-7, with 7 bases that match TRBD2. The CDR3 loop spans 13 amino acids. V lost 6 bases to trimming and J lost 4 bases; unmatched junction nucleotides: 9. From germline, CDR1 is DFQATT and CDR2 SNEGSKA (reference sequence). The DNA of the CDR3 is TGCAGTGCCCCATCCGGGGGACTATACGAGCAGTACTTC. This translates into CSAPSGGLYEQYF.

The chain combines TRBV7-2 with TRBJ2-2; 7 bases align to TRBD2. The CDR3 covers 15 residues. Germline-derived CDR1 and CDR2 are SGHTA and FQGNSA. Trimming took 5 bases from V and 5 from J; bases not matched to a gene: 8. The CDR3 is CASSRLAVRTGELFF. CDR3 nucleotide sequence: TGTGCCAGCAGCCGCCTAGCGGTGCGGACCGGGGAGCTGTTTTTT.

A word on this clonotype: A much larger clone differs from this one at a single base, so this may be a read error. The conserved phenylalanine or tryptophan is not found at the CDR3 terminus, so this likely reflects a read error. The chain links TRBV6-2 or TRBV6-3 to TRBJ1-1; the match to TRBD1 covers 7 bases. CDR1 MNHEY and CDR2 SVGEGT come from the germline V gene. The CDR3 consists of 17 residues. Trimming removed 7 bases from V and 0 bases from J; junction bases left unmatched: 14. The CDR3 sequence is CASNLHRGQNVNTEAFL. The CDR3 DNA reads TGTGCCAGCAATCTCCATCGGGGACAGAACGTGAACACTGAAGCTTTCCTT.

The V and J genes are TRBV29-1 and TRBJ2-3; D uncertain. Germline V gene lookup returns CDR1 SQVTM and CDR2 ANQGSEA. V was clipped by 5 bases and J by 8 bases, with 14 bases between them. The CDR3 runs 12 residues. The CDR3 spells CSVRLRTRTQYF. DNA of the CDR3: TGCAGCGTTCGCCTCAGGACCCGTACGCAGTATTTT.

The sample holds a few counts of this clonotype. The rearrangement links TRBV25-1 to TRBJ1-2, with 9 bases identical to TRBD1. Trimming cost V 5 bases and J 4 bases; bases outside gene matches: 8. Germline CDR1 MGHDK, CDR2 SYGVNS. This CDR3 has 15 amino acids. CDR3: CASSLDRGESYGYTF. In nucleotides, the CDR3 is TGTGCCAGCAGTTTGGACAGGGGAGAATCCTATGGCTACACCTTC.

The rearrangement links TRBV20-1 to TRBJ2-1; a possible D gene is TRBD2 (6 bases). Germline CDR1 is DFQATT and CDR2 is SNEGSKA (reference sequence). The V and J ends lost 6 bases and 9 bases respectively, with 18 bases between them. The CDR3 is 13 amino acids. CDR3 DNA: TGCAGTGCCCCTGGGAGGAGGGCTGCTGAGCAGTTCTTC. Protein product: CSAPGRRAAEQFF.

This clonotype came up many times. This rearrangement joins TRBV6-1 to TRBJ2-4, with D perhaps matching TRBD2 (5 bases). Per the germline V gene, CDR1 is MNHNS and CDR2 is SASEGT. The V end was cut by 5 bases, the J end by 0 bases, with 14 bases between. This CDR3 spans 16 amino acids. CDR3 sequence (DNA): TGTGCCAGCAGTAGTGGGAGCTCACAAGCCAAAAACATTCAGTACTTC. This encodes CASSSGSSQAKNIQYF.

The DNA of the CDR3 is TGCAGTGTCATCCGGGACAGGGACACAGATACGCAGTATTTT. Protein: CSVIRDRDTDTQYF. The chain joins TRBV20-1 to TRBJ2-3; 9 bases line up with TRBD1. The CDR3 is 14 residues long. The V and J ends lost 7 bases and 2 bases, in that order; junction bases with no gene match: 7. The germline V gene encodes CDR1 DFQATT and CDR2 SNEGSKA (reference sequence).

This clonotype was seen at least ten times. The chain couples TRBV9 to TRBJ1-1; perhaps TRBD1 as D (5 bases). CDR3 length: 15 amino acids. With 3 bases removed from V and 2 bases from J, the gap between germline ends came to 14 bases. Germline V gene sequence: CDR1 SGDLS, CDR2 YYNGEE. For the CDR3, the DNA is TGTGCCAGCAGCGCCGGACAAGTAAGAAACACTGAAGCTTTCTTT. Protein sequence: CASSAGQVRNTEAFF.

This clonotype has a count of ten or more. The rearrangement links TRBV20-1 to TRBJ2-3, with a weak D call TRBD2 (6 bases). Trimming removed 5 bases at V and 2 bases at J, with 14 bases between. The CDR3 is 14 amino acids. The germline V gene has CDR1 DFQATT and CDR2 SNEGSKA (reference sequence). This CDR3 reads CSAWDLRYTDTQYF. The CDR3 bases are TGCAGTGCTTGGGACTTGCGCTACACAGATACGCAGTATTTT.

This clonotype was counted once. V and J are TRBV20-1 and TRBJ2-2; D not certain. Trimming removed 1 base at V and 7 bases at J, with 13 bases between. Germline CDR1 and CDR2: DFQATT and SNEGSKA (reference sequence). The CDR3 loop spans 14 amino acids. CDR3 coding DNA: TGCAGTGCTAGAGCGGCAGCCTCGTACGGGGAGCTGTTTTTT. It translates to CSARAAASYGELFF.

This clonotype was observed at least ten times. Here the CDR3 reads CASSLVGTSGRSDGTQYF. In DNA, the CDR3 is TGTGCCAGCAGCTTAGTAGGGACTAGCGGGAGGAGTGATGGGACCCAGTACTTC. The chain employs TRBV7-2 and TRBJ2-5, with 15 bases that match TRBD2. The CDR3 is made up of 18 amino acids. Germline loops: CDR1 SGHTA, CDR2 FQGNSA. The junction had 10 bases not matched to a gene; V was cut back by 1 base and J by 7 bases.

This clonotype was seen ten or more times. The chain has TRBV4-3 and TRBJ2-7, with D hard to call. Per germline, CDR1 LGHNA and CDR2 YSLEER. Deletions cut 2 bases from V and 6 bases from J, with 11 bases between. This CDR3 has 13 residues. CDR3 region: CASSQSWASEQYF. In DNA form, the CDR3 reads TGCGCCAGCAGCCAAAGCTGGGCCAGCGAGCAGTACTTC.

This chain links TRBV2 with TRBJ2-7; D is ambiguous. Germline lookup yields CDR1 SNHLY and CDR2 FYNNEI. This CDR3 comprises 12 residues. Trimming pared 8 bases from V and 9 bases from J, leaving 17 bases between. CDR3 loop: CASQEAISRQYF. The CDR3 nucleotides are TGTGCCAGCCAAGAGGCGATCAGTCGGCAGTACTTC.

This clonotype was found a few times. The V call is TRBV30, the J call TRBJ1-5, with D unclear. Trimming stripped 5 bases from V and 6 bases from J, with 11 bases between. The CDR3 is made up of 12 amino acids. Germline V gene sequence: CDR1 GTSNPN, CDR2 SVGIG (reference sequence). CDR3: CAWSSGAQPQHF. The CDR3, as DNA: TGTGCCTGGTCCAGTGGCGCTCAGCCCCAGCATTTT.

CDR3 DNA sequence: TGTGCCAGCAGCGTACGGGGGAACGATAGGTTCTTC. Its translation is CASSVRGNDRFF. The V and J genes are TRBV9 and TRBJ2-1; maybe TRBD2 (6 bases). CDR1 and CDR2 from the germline V gene are SGDLS and YYNGEE. CDR3 size: 12 residues. V was pared by 1 base and J by 15 bases, with 14 bases between.

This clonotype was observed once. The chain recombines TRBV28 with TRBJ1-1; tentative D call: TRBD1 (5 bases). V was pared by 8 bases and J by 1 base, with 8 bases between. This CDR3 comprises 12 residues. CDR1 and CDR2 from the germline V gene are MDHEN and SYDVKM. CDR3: CASLRGNTEAFF. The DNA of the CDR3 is TGTGCCAGCCTTAGGGGGAACACTGAAGCTTTCTTT.

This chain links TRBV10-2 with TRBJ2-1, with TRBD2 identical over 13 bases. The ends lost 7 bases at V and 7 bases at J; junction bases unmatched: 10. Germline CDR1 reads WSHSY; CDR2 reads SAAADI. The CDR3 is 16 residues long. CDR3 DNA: TGCGCCAGCACTCACCGTAGGACTAGCGGGAGTAATGAGCAGTTCTTC. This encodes CASTHRRTSGSNEQFF.

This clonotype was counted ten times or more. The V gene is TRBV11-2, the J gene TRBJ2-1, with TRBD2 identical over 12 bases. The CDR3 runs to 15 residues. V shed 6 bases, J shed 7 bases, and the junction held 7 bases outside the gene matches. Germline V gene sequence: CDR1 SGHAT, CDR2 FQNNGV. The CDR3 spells CASSASGRAGNEQFF. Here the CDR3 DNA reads TGTGCCAGCAGTGCTAGCGGGAGGGCCGGTAATGAGCAGTTCTTC.